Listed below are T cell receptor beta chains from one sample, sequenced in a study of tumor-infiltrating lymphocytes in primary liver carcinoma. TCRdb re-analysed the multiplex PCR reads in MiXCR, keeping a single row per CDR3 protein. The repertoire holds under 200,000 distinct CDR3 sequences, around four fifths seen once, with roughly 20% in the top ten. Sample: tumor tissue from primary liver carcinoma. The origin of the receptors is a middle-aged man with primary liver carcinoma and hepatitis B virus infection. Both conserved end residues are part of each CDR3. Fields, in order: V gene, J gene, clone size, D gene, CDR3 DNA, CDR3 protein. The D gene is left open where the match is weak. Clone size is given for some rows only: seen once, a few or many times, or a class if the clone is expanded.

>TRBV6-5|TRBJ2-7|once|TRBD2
TGTACCAGCAGTCGTGTAGTAGCGGGAGGCGAGCAGTACTTC
CTSSRVVAGGEQYF
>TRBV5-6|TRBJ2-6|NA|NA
TGTGCCAGCAACTCCGTGGGCGTCCTGAGTTTC
CASNSVGVLSF
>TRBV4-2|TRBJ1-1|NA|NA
TGTGCCAGCAGCATAATCCAGAGAGGCGCTGAAGCTTTCTTT
CASSIIQRGAEAFF
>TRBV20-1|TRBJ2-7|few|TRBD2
TGCAGTGCTAGGGGGACTAGCGACTACGAGCAGTACTTC
CSARGTSDYEQYF
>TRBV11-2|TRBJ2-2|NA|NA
TGTGCCAGCAGCCCCCGGATAGCTATGAACACAGGGGAGCTGTTTTTT
CASSPRIAMNTGELFF
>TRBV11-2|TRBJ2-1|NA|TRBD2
TGTGCCAGCAACCTGGGAGGAGCGGGAGGTCATGAGCAGTATTTC
CASNLGGAGGHEQYF
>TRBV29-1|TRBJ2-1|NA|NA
TGCAGGGTTCTGGTATCGTCAGGGCATGAGCAGTTCTTC
CRVLVSSGHEQFF
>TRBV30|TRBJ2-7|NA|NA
TGTGCCTGGACTTTTTCACCCGACATCTCATACGAGCAGTACTTC
CAWTFSPDISYEQYF
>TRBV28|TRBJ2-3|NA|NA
TGTGCTAGCTCTAAGACAATGCTGACAGATACGCAGTATTTT
CASSKTMLTDTQYF
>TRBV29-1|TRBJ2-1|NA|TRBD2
TGCAGCGTGGAATTTTTGGGGCTAGCGGAGTACAATGATCAGTTCTTC
CSVEFLGLAEYNDQFF
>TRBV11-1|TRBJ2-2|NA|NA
TGTACCAGCAGCTTTTGGGACATCGGGCAGCTGTTTTTT
CTSSFWDIGQLFF
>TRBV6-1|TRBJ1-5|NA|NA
TGTGCCAGCAGTGAAGCGAAGGCTCAGCCCCAGCATTTT
CASSEAKAQPQHF
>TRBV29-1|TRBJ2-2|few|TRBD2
TGCAGCGTTTTATTAGCGGGAGGTTACACCGGGGAGCTGTTTTTT
CSVLLAGGYTGELFF
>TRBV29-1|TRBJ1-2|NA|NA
TGCAGCCTGGAACAGGGACGGATGGGCTATACCTTC
CSLEQGRMGYTF
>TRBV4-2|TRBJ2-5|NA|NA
TGTGCCAGCAACCAAGAAAATGGTGTCGGGGACCGAAGGGAGACCCAATACTTC
CASNQENGVGDRRETQYF
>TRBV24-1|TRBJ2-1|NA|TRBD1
TGTGCCATTAAAGACCCAGGGGGCGCCGATGTTGAATTCTTC
CAIKDPGGADVEFF
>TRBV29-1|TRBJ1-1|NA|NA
TGTAGCTTTTCCCCGGGTTGGTCAATGAACACTGAAGCTTTCTTT
CSFSPGWSMNTEAFF
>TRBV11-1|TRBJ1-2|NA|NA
TGCATCAGTAGCTTCAAGGGATTTGGCTATGGCTACACCTTC
CISSFKGFGYGYTF
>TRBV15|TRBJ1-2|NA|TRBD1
TGTGCCACCAGCAGAGTCGGGACAGGGGGTAACTATGGCTACACCTTC
CATSRVGTGGNYGYTF
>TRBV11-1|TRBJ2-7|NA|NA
TGTGTGAGCAGTGAAGACAGTGGGGACGAGCAGTACTTC
CVSSEDSGDEQYF
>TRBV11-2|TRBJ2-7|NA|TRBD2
TGTACCAGCAGCTTGAGGGAGGGGAGGACTAGCGTGCTCAGCTCCTACGAGCAGTATTTC
CTSSLREGRTSVLSSYEQYF
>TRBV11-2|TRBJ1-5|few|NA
TGTGCCAGTATCTTAGTAGGGGTAACAGGGAGCAATCAGCCGCAGCATTTT
CASILVGVTGSNQPQHF
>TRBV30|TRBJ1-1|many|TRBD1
TGTGCCTGGAGTGTTTGGACAGGGGGTCAGGTCACTGAAGCTTTCTTT
CAWSVWTGGQVTEAFF
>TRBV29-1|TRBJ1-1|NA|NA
TGCAGCGTTGCCTCAGGTTGGGGGATGAACACTGTAGCTTTCTTT
CSVASGWGMNTVAFF
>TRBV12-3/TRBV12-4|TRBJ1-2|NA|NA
TGTACCAGCAGTTTCACTGGGGACCCTAACTATGGCTACACTTTC
CTSSFTGDPNYGYTF
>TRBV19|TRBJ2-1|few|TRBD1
TGTGCCAGTAGTATTAGACAGGGCAATGAGCAGTTCTTC
CASSIRQGNEQFF
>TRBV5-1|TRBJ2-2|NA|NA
TGCGTCAGCATCTTGAGTCCCTCGAACACCGGGGAGCTGTTTTTT
CVSILSPSNTGELFF
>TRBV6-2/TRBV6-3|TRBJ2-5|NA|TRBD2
TGTCCCAGCAGATATGGTTCAGCGGGAGGATCGGGAGAGACCCAGTACTTC
CPSRYGSAGGSGETQYF
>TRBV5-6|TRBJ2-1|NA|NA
TGTGCCAGCTGCTTGGGACGGAGCCGCTCTGTGTACAGTGAGCAATTCTTC
CASCLGRSRSVYSEQFF
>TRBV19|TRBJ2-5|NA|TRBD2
TGTGCCAGTTCACTAGCGGGAGTTTATGAGACCCAGTACTTC
CASSLAGVYETQYF
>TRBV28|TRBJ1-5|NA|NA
TGTACCAGCACCCCTCATGGCCTCAATCAGCCCCAGCATTTT
CTSTPHGLNQPQHF
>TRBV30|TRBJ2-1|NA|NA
TGTCCCTGGGTGAATTACAATGAGCAGTTCTTC
CPWVNYNEQFF
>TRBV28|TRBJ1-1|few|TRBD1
TGTGCCAGCAGAGACAGGGGGGTCACTGAAGCTTTCTTT
CASRDRGVTEAFF
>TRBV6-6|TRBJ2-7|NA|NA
TGTGCCAGCAGTTATACGGGTTCCTCCTACGATCAGTACTTC
CASSYTGSSYDQYF
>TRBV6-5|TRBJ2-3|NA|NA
TGTACCAGAAGTTACGGTCGTATTGGGGGCCTCACAGATACGCAGTATTTT
CTRSYGRIGGLTDTQYF
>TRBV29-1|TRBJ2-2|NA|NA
TGCAGCGTTGCCAACAGGGTGAATACCGGGGAGCTGTTGTTT
CSVANRVNTGELLF
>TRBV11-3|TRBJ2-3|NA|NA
TGTACCAGCAGTTTAGCTCTGGGGGTGGCTCAGCCCCAGTATTTT
CTSSLALGVAQPQYF
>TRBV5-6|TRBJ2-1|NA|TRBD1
TGTGCCAGCAGATCGAATCTACAGGGGCGAGGGTACAATGAGCAGTTCTTC
CASRSNLQGRGYNEQFF
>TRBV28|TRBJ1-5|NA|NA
TGTGCCAGCAGGGACGGACATGTCCGAGCGCCCCAGCATTTT
CASRDGHVRAPQHF
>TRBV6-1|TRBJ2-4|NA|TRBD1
TGTGCCAGCAGTGACACAGGGGGTTTCGGCAAAAACATTCAGTACTTC
CASSDTGGFGKNIQYF
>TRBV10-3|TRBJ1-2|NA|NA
TGTGCCATCAGTGGAAAAGGGGGAAATGGCTACACCTTC
CAISGKGGNGYTF
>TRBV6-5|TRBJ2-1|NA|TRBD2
TGTGCCTGCAGTCAACGACAGCGGGGTGAGCAGTTCTTC
CACSQRQRGEQFF
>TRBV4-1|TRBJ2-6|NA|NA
TGCGCCAGCAGCCAACCGGGACAGTGTGTCGGAGGGGCCAACGTCATGACTTTC
CASSQPGQCVGGANVMTF
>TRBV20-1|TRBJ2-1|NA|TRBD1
TGCAGTGCCGCTGGTGGGACAGGGACCTACAATGATCAGTTCTTC
CSAAGGTGTYNDQFF
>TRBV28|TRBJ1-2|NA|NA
TGTGCCAGCAGTGGGAGGGGTTTTAGTTACACCTTC
CASSGRGFSYTF
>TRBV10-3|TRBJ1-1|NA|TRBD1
TGTGCCATCACAGGGGGGCCCGACGCTGAAGCTTTCTTT
CAITGGPDAEAFF
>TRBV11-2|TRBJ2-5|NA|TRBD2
TGTACCAGCACCCCCGTCGGACTAGTCCCAGGGACCCAGTACTTC
CTSTPVGLVPGTQYF
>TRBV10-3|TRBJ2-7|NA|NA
TGTGCCATCAGTGGTGGGAGGGACAAGAACTCTGGCGAGCAGTATTTC
CAISGGRDKNSGEQYF
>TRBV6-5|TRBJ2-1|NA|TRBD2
TGTGACAGCAGTTACTCTGGCGCGGGAGTGCGGAATGAGGAGTTCTTC
CDSSYSGAGVRNEEFF
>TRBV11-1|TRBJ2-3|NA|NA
TGTGCCAGTAGTTTGCAGAGGGAAAGCACAGATACGCAGTATTTT
CASSLQRESTDTQYF
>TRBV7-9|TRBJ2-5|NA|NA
TGTGCCAGCAGCTTAAGCACTAGCAGGAGCGAGACCCAGTACTTC
CASSLSTSRSETQYF
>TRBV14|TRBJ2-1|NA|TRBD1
TGTGCCTACAGCCAAGAGGGTCAGGCGACAGGGTACAATGAGCAGTTCTTC
CAYSQEGQATGYNEQFF
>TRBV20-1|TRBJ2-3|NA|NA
TGCAGTGCTAGGTCGCTATCGGCCATCGGGAGCACAGATACGCAGTATTTT
CSARSLSAIGSTDTQYF
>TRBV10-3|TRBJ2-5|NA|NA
TGTGCCATCGGGGGGCGAGAGACTCAGTACTTC
CAIGGRETQYF
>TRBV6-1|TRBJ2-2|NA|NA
TGTGCCAGCAGTCGGGTTTTCACCGGGGAGTGGTTTTTT
CASSRVFTGEWFF
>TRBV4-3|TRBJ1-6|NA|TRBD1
TGCGTCAACAGCTCCCGGGACAGGGGAAGGAATTCACCCCTCCATTTT
CVNSSRDRGRNSPLHF
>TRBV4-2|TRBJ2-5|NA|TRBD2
TGTGCCAGCAGCCTAACGACTAGCGGATGGGCTGGCTCGGAGACCCAGTACTTC
CASSLTTSGWAGSETQYF
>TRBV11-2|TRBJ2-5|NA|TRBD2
TGTGCCAGCAGCATAGGGGCTAGCGGACAAGAGAGTCAGTACTTC
CASSIGASGQESQYF
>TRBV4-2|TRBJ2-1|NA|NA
TGTGCCAGCAGCCAAAAGGAGCGGGATAAGGGGGTTAATGAGCAGCTCTTC
CASSQKERDKGVNEQLF
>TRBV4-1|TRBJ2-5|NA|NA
TGTGCCAGCAGCCTTGAGGGGGGGCTGCATCAAGAGACCCAGTACTTC
CASSLEGGLHQETQYF